This T cell receptor (beta chain) came from a study of blood T cell repertoires in COVID-19. Study at large: Sites across the United States, Italy and Spain contributed samples from acute and convalescent COVID-19.

Authors' methods: Researchers report that nucleated cell counts were estimated from reference gene primer amplification. Generated by immunoSEQ multiplex PCR, the TCRdb table keeps only in-frame clones and is missing some. Clone size and the V and J calls come from that table; the DNA yielded D and trimming. The data show some 200,000 clones, approximately 89% seen once. The CDR3 loop spans 13 amino acids. Looked up from germline, CDR1 is SQVTM and CDR2 is ANQGSEA. V lost 4 bases and J 6 bases, leaving 15 bases between the germline ends. The chain is built from TRBV29-1 and TRBJ1-1; D is ambiguous. Sequencing was done on a sample of peripheral blood. This clonotype was sampled from an older woman with acute or convalescent COVID-19. The CDR3 sequence: CSVAAALWAEAFF. DNA of the CDR3: TGCAGCGTTGCGGCGGCTCTTTGGGCTGAAGCTTTCTTT.